This entry concerns a single T cell receptor beta chain. Its antigen is still unknown. These data come from a study of T cells in localized non-small cell lung cancer. Broader study findings: Without multi-region sequencing, intratumor heterogeneity could not be excluded. There was an association of higher blood T cell density with longer overall survival. Researchers found a median around 61 of the top 100 tumor clones in adjacent lung. Tumor showed lower T cell clonality than uninvolved adjacent lung, where it was highest.

Data came from immunoSEQ multiplex PCR; TCRdb stores just in-frame clones and leaves some out. Of roughly 58,000 clones listed, about four fifths are singletons. V gave up 6 bases and J gave up 0 bases, with 12 bases separating them. Per germline, CDR1 MNHNS and CDR2 SASEGT. CDR3 length equals 14 residues. The sample consisted of PBMCs, taken before any cancer treatment. The source is a man aged 40-75 years with stage II lung adenocarcinoma. The rearrangement links TRBV6-1 to TRBJ2-7; D call uncertain. The CDR3, as DNA: TGTGCCAGCAGAGGGAAGGCCAGCTCCTACGAGCAGTACTTC. Translating gives CASRGKASSYEQYF.